These 28 T cell receptor beta chains share one sample of origin, sequenced in a study of cytotoxic CD8 clonotypes in ibrutinib-treated CLL. TCRdb keeps only in-frame clones here, not all; method: immunoSEQ multiplex PCR. The sample consists of 150,000 to 200,000 clones, roughly 80% of them appearing once. Sequences were derived from PBMCs, sampled after 12 months of ibrutinib treatment. Source of these receptors: a human donor with chronic lymphocytic leukemia.

This chain joins TRBV2 and TRBJ2-2, with 8 bases aligning to TRBD2. V lost 6 bases and J lost 6; bases outside the gene matches: 9. The germline V gene encodes CDR1 SNHLY and CDR2 FYNNEI. The CDR3 length is 15 residues. For the CDR3, the DNA is TGTGCCAGCAGACCCCTAGCGGGCACCGCCGGGGAGCTGTTTTTT. This gives the protein CASRPLAGTAGELFF.

CDR3: CASSLRGEGSNYGYTF. As DNA, the CDR3 is TGTGCCAGCAGTCTTCGGGGGGAAGGCTCTAACTATGGCTACACCTTC. This rearrangement joins TRBV13 to TRBJ1-2, with a possible D match to TRBD1 (5 bases). The V gene lost 6 bases and the J gene lost 0 bases, with 17 bases spanning the gap. This CDR3 has 16 amino acids. Germline-derived CDR1 and CDR2 are PRHDT and FYEKMQ (reference sequence).

CDR3 sequence (DNA): TGTGCCAGCAGACAGGGGGCTCTTAGCAATCAGCCCCAGCATTTT. Translating it yields CASRQGALSNQPQHF. This chain links TRBV28 with TRBJ1-5; TRBD1 agrees at 9 bases. With V trimmed by 6 bases and J by 0 bases, 3 bases remained unmatched. The CDR3 is 15 residues long. The V gene's germline CDR1 is MDHEN and CDR2 SYDVKM.

V gene TRBV4-1 combines with J gene TRBJ2-7, with 14 bases that match TRBD2. The J segment lost 3 bases and the V segment lost 4 bases, leaving 11 bases of the junction unmatched. In germline, CDR1 is MGHRA, CDR2 YSYEKL. The CDR3 length is 18 residues. The CDR3 is CASSPGLAGAGTFYEQYF. The CDR3 DNA sequence: TGCGCCAGCAGCCCGGGACTAGCGGGAGCAGGCACTTTCTACGAGCAGTACTTC.

V gene TRBV28 combines with J gene TRBJ2-2; a weak D match, TRBD1 (5 bases). Looked up from germline, CDR1 is MDHEN and CDR2 is SYDVKM. CDR3 length: 15 amino acids. The germline V and J ends were trimmed by 4 bases and 2 bases, with 11 bases remaining between them. The CDR3 here is CASSWAGANTGELFF. In nucleotides, the CDR3 is TGTGCCAGCAGTTGGGCTGGGGCCAACACCGGGGAGCTGTTTTTT.

This clone occurred once. CDR3 sequence reads: CASSLVGGSGNTIYF. Written as DNA, the CDR3 is TGTGCCAGCAGCTTGGTGGGGGGTTCTGGAAACACCATATATTTT. The genes are TRBV5-6 and TRBJ1-3; perhaps TRBD1 as D (5 bases). The CDR3 sequence is 15 residues long. Trimming shortened V by 0 bases and J by 1 base, and 8 bases separated the two germline ends. Germline loops: CDR1 SGHDT, CDR2 YYEEEE.

This chain connects TRBV27 to TRBJ2-3; the D gene is possibly TRBD1 (5 bases). CDR3 length: 17 residues. Trimming removed 4 bases at V and 1 base at J, with 18 bases between. Germline CDR1 MNHEY, CDR2 SMNVEV (reference sequence). CDR3 loop: CASSSGRTRERTDTQYF. CDR3 nucleotide sequence: TGTGCCAGCAGTTCCGGACGGACAAGGGAACGCACAGATACGCAGTATTTT.

The J gene is TRBJ2-3, the V gene TRBV28, with 16 bases that match TRBD2. The V gene end was trimmed by 5 bases and the J gene end by 4 bases; junction bases not matched to a gene: 6. The CDR3 has 17 amino acids. Per germline, CDR1 MDHEN and CDR2 SYDVKM. The CDR3 bases are TGTGCCAGCAGTAATCCGGGACTAGCGGGAGGGCCAGATACGCAGTATTTT. This encodes CASSNPGLAGGPDTQYF.

The rearrangement joins TRBV28 to TRBJ1-2, with TRBD1 matching 10 bases. The CDR3 contains 18 residues. In germline, CDR1 is MDHEN, CDR2 SYDVKM. Trimming cost V 4 bases and J 3 bases; bases outside gene matches: 14. The CDR3 nucleotides are TGTGCCAGCAGTTCCACCCCTCTGACAGGGGGCGCTGACTATGGCTACACCTTC. As protein: CASSSTPLTGGADYGYTF.

This rearrangement joins TRBV7-3 to TRBJ2-1; a weak D match, TRBD2 (6 bases). The CDR3 has 15 residues. V dropped 4 bases and J dropped 8 bases, with 18 bases sitting between them. In germline, CDR1 is SGHTA, CDR2 FQGTGA. The CDR3 protein is CASSWDRGLAHEQFF. CDR3 DNA: TGTGCCAGCAGCTGGGACCGGGGGTTGGCCCATGAGCAGTTCTTC.

The chain uses TRBV5-1 and TRBJ1-5; TRBD1 matches 11 bases. The CDR3 covers 17 residues. The V gene's germline CDR1 is SGHRS and CDR2 YFSETQ. The trim removed 0 bases at V and 8 bases at J, leaving 10 bases unmatched. CDR3 sequence (DNA): TGCGCCAGCAGCTTGGGTGGTCGGACAGGGGGCGTCGAGCCCCAGCATTTT. This encodes CASSLGGRTGGVEPQHF.

The genes are TRBV18 and TRBJ2-5; 11 bases map to TRBD2. V shed 1 base, J shed 5 bases, and the junction held 12 bases outside the gene matches. CDR1 is KGHSH, CDR2 LQKENI, per germline. The CDR3 contains 18 residues. In DNA, the CDR3 is TGTGCCAGCTCACCACTTGCGCCAGGGACTAGCGGAAGGGAGACCCAGTACTTC. Its protein is CASSPLAPGTSGRETQYF.

This chain uses TRBV7-9 with TRBJ2-1; 8 bases line up with TRBD2. The CDR3 consists of 16 residues. Germline trimming cut 5 bases from V and 8 bases from J; bases unmatched to any gene: 14. In germline, CDR1 is SEHNR, CDR2 FQNEAQ (reference sequence). Written as DNA, the CDR3 is TGTGCCAGCAGCGATGTTCGTTTAACGGGAGGGGATGAGCAGTTCTTC. It translates to CASSDVRLTGGDEQFF.

Turning to this clone: Other DNA sequences of this sample code for an identical CDR3. The gene calls are TRBV27 and TRBJ1-1; D is possibly TRBD1 (5 bases). Per germline, CDR1 MNHEY and CDR2 SMNVEV (reference sequence). The V gene lost 3 bases and the J gene lost 5 bases, with 10 bases spanning the gap. The CDR3 has 13 amino acids. The CDR3 sequence: CASSLFRATEAFF. In DNA, the CDR3 is TGTGCCAGCAGTTTGTTCAGGGCTACTGAAGCTTTCTTT.

The rearrangement links TRBV28 to TRBJ2-3, with D possibly being TRBD1 or TRBD2 (5 bases each). Germline CDR1 is MDHEN and CDR2 is SYDVKM. Trimming stripped 6 bases from V and 5 bases from J, with 9 bases between. The CDR3 sequence is 12 residues long. This CDR3 reads CASRGTGDTQYF. The CDR3 bases are TGTGCCAGCAGGGGGACGGGAGATACGCAGTATTTT. Using reference TRBV28 and TRBJ2-3 for the parts outside the CDR3, the full variable domain is DVKVTQSSRYLVKRTGEKVFLECVQDMDHENMFWYRQDPGLGLRLIYFSYDVKMKEKGDIPEGYSVSREKKERFSLILESASTNQTSMYLCASRGTGDTQYFGPGTRLTVL.

V is TRBV28 and J is TRBJ2-3; D remains ambiguous. Trimming removed 3 bases at V and 0 bases at J, with 10 bases between. Germline-derived CDR1 and CDR2 are MDHEN and SYDVKM. This CDR3 is 15 amino acids long. The CDR3 spells CASSFDHRSTDTQYF. The CDR3 nucleotides are TGTGCCAGCAGTTTTGATCACCGTAGCACAGATACGCAGTATTTT.

The sample holds one count of this clone. The J gene is TRBJ2-1, the V gene TRBV7-3; no clear D. This CDR3 contains 14 residues. The V gene lost 5 bases and the J gene lost 5 bases, with 13 bases spanning the gap. Germline V lookup: CDR1 SGHTA, CDR2 FQGTGA. The CDR3 spells CASSEIERDNEQFF. The CDR3 nucleotides read TGTGCCAGCAGCGAGATTGAGCGAGACAATGAGCAGTTCTTC.

The rearrangement links TRBV6-6 to TRBJ1-1; the D gene is possibly TRBD1 (5 bases). CDR1 and CDR2 (germline): MNHNY, SVGAGI (reference sequence). CDR3 length: 12 amino acids. V dropped 8 bases and J dropped 1 base, with 8 bases sitting between them. CDR3 sequence reads: CASGTGNTEAFF. DNA for the CDR3: TGTGCCAGCGGCACAGGGAACACTGAAGCTTTCTTT.

A remark on this clone: The same CDR3 is also encoded by other DNA sequences in this sample. This chain links TRBV7-9 with TRBJ1-5; no clear D. In germline, CDR1 is SEHNR, CDR2 FQNEAQ (reference sequence). The CDR3 is 13 residues long. V gave up 3 bases and J gave up 7 bases, with 10 bases separating them. The DNA of the CDR3 is TGTGCCAGCAGCTTGGACGGTAGACAGCCCCAGCATTTT. This encodes CASSLDGRQPQHF.

The chain links TRBV27 to TRBJ1-5; no definite D call. The germline gives CDR1 MNHEY, CDR2 SMNVEV (reference sequence). This CDR3 contains 12 residues. Trimming took 5 bases from V and 3 from J, leaving 5 bases between them. This CDR3 reads CASSRINQPQHF. For the CDR3, the DNA is TGTGCCAGCAGTCGTATCAATCAGCCCCAGCATTTT.

This clone has more than one count but fewer than ten. V gene TRBV28 combines with J gene TRBJ2-3; D is undetermined. Trimming took 3 bases from V and 1 from J, leaving 5 bases between them. The CDR3 contains 13 residues. CDR1 is MDHEN, CDR2 SYDVKM, per germline. The CDR3 sequence is CASSFPGTDTQYF. CDR3 nucleotides: TGTGCCAGCAGTTTTCCCGGCACAGATACGCAGTATTTT.

This clone occurred once. V and J are TRBV28 and TRBJ1-4; D remains unclear. The CDR3 has 15 amino acids. The V end was cut by 8 bases, the J end by 5 bases, with 18 bases between. Germline lookup yields CDR1 MDHEN and CDR2 SYDVKM. CDR3 bases: TGTGCCAGCGGAACATCAGGACCCTCAAATGAAAAACTGTTTTTT. Protein sequence: CASGTSGPSNEKLFF.

The rearrangement joins TRBV7-2 to TRBJ2-1; D may correspond to TRBD1 or TRBD2 (5 bases each). The length of the CDR3 is 19 residues. CDR1 is SGHTA and CDR2 is FQGNSA in the germline V gene. V lost 4 bases, J lost 0 bases, and 22 bases lay in between. CDR3 bases: TGTGCCAGCAGCTCCAGGTTCGATGGGGGTTTTAGCTCCTACAATGAGCAGTTCTTC. It yields the protein CASSSRFDGGFSSYNEQFF.

In DNA, the CDR3 is TGTGCCAGTGCACAAGCGGCGTACCAAGAGACCCAGTACTTC. Protein product: CASAQAAYQETQYF. The chain recombines TRBV19 with TRBJ2-5; possibly TRBD2 for D (5 bases). V lost 8 bases and J 0 bases, leaving 13 bases between the germline ends. The CDR3 is 14 residues long. Per germline, CDR1 LNHDA and CDR2 SQIVND (reference sequence).

The CDR3 region is CASSSFVGSNTEAFF. The CDR3, as DNA: TGTGCCAGCAGCTCTTTTGTGGGATCGAACACTGAAGCTTTCTTT. V gene TRBV7-2 combines with J gene TRBJ1-1; D not certain. This CDR3 contains 15 residues. Trimming cost V 4 bases and J 1 base, with 13 bases left between them. CDR1 and CDR2 from the germline V gene are SGHTA and FQGNSA. The complete variable domain, with remaining parts taken from reference TRBV7-2 and TRBJ1-1, reads GAGVSQSPSNKVTEKGKDVELRCDPISGHTALYWYRQSLGQGLEFLIYFQGNSAPDKSGLPSDRFSAERTGGSVSTLTIQRTQQEDSAVYLCASSSFVGSNTEAFFGQGTRLTVV.

Points on this clone: Mismatch with germline at one junction end may stem from a read error. V and J are TRBV5-8 and TRBJ2-7, with TRBD2 matching over 9 bases. CDR3 length equals 15 residues. Germline lookup yields CDR1 SGHTS and CDR2 YDEGEE. The CDR3 nucleotides read TGCGCCAGCAGCCTCGGCGGGGGGGCCGTAGACGAGCAGTACTTC. Translated, it gives CASSLGGGAVDEQYF.

V is TRBV15 and J is TRBJ1-6, with 7 positions matching TRBD1. The V gene's germline CDR1 is LNHNV and CDR2 YYDKDF (reference sequence). The trim removed 0 bases at V and 0 bases at J, leaving 8 bases unmatched. The CDR3 is 19 amino acids. The CDR3: CATSRDRDRPGSYNSPLHF. The CDR3 DNA is TGTGCCACCAGCAGAGACCGGGACAGACCAGGCTCCTATAATTCACCCCTCCACTTT.

This clone came up once. V usage is TRBV7-2 and J usage is TRBJ1-5; D may be TRBD1 (6 bases). This CDR3 spans 14 amino acids. Germline CDR1 SGHTA, CDR2 FQGNSA. The V end was cut by 1 base, the J end by 3 bases, with 7 bases between. The CDR3 nucleotides read TGTGCCAGCAGCTTAGGACAGGCCAATCAGCCCCAGCATTTT. Amino acid sequence: CASSLGQANQPQHF.